One and the same sample provided the 2 T cell receptor beta chains below, sequenced in a study of identical twins. TCRdb re-analysed the 5' RACE reads in MiXCR, keeping a single row per CDR3 protein. The sample records under 500,000 distinct CDR3 sequences, roughly an eighth being singletons. The sample was also reused in another study, on yellow fever vaccine responses in identical twins.

Input material: CD4+ T cells sorted from blood. The receptors were sampled from a woman aged 18-35 years in good health.

In this sample, this clonotype turned up many times. This chain connects TRBV20-1 to TRBJ2-1, with D possibly being TRBD2 (6 bases). Trimming shortened V by 4 bases and J by 6 bases, and 19 bases separated the two germline ends. The V gene's germline CDR1 is DFQATT and CDR2 SNEGSKA (reference sequence). CDR3 size: 15 residues. CDR3 DNA sequence: TGCAGTGCTATGGGACTTAGGGCCAGCACCAATGAGCAGTTCTTC. This codes for CSAMGLRASTNEQFF.

The rearrangement uses TRBV7-9 and TRBJ2-3, with 12 bases identical to TRBD1. V lost 5 bases and J lost 8; bases outside the gene matches: 11. The CDR3 consists of 16 residues. Germline CDR1 and CDR2: SEHNR and FQNEAQ (reference sequence). The CDR3 region has the DNA TGTGCCAGCAGCCCAGGGACAGGGGGCTTTCTAGTTACGCAGTATTTT. Its protein is CASSPGTGGFLVTQYF.